The source of this T cell receptor (beta chain) is a study of T-cell reconstitution after alpha-beta-depleted transplantation in children (dated by TCRdb to the mid-2010s). Describing the broader study: Using TCR repertoire profiling, the study quantitatively followed how T-cell immune reconstitution unfolded in children after TCRalphabeta/CD19-depleted allogeneic hematopoietic cell transplantation. The paper as a whole reports these results and caveats: About two months after transplant, the apparently early recovery of alphabetaT-cell counts reportedly depended on just several hundred clones that had expanded rapidly and came from non-depleted graft cells. In some patients, the high TCRbeta diversity seen at day 60 was put down to recipient T cells and intrathymic progenitors that had survived conditioning. Over subsequent months, a decline in hyperexpanded clone frequencies was noted, and after one year, T-cell counts and TCRbeta diversity were mostly ascribed to newly produced T cells.

This clonotype was counted at least ten times. Its antigen is not yet known. No base quality information exists; no much larger clone differs at one position. The sample's treatment or condition label, decoded: allogeneic hematopoietic cell transplantation with graft depleted of TCRalphabeta T cells and CD19 B cells. The transplant recipients were children given TCRalphabeta/CD19-depleted allogeneic hematopoietic cell grafts. The germline ends are 8 bases apart after V is trimmed by 3 bases and J by 2 bases. CDR1 and CDR2 (KGHSH, LQKENI) derive from the germline V gene. The cysteine opens and the phenylalanine closes a CDR3 of 14 amino acids. Only the CDR3 portion is preserved as DNA: 42 bases, with reading frame beginning at the first base. Libraries were constructed by PCR. TCRdb lists the instrument as Illumina HiSeq 2500. TCR libraries were prepared with molecular barcoding, using unique molecular identifiers to normalize TCRbeta repertoire quantification. TCRdb took the public reads, trimmed them with fastp at Q25, ran MiXCR for clone calling and kept in-frame beta chains. Each entry merges the rows of one CDR3 protein and shows their most common DNA and genes. This sample comprises around 300,000 distinct CDR3 sequences, 11% of them detected only once. Jointly, the top ten make up around 20% of the sample.

The V and J genes are TRBV18 and TRBJ2-1; TRBD1 is a weak D gene call, 6 bases matching. The sample here was peripheral blood, taken 180 days after TCRalphabeta/CD19-depleted stem cell transplant. The source of this sequence is a male patient aged 2-15 years who had a stem cell transplant for chronic granulomatous disease, so the T cells may come from the graft donor. The nucleotides are TGTGCCAGCTCACCGCAGGGGACCTACAATGAGCAGTTCTTC. Translation gives CASSPQGTYNEQFF.